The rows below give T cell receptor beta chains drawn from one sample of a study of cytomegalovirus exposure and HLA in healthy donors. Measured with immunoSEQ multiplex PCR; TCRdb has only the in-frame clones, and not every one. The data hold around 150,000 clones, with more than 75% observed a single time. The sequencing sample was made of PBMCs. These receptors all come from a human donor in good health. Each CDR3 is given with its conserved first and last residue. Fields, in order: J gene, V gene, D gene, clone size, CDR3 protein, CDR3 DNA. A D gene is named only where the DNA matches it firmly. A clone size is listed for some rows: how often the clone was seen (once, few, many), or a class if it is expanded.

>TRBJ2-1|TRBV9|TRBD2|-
CASRVAGDYGEQFF
TGTGCCAGCAGGGTGGCGGGGGATTACGGTGAGCAGTTCTTC
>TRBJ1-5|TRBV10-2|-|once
CASSDWEGMGNQPQHF
TGCGCCAGCAGTGATTGGGAGGGGATGGGCAATCAGCCCCAGCATTTT
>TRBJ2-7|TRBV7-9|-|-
CASSRGSREDEQYF
TGTGCCAGCAGCAGGGGGAGCCGTGAAGACGAGCAGTACTTC
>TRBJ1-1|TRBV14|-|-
CASSPGEGRMNTEAFF
TGTGCCAGCAGTCCCGGGGAGGGACGCATGAACACTGAAGCTTTCTTT
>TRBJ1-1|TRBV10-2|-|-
CASSESQDSDKAFF
TGCGCCAGCAGTGAGTCACAGGACAGTGATAAAGCTTTCTTT
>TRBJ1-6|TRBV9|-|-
CASSVDTGPSNSPLHF
TGTGCCAGCAGCGTAGATACAGGGCCTTCCAATTCACCCCTCCACTTT
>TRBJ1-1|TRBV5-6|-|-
CASSFRENTEAFF
TGTGCCAGCAGCTTCCGGGAGAACACTGAAGCTTTCTTT
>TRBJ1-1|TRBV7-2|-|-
CASTPDRMNTEAFF
TGTGCCAGCACCCCGGACAGAATGAACACTGAAGCTTTCTTT
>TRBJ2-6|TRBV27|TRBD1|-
CASSLLGQGAAGANVLTF
TGTGCCAGCAGTTTATTGGGACAGGGGGCGGCTGGGGCCAACGTCCTGACTTTC
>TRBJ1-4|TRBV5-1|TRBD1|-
CASSAGQDNEKLFF
TGCGCCAGCAGCGCTGGACAGGATAATGAAAAACTGTTTTTT
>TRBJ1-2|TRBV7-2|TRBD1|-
CASSTNRLDRGDYGYTF
TGTGCCAGCAGCACGAATAGGTTGGACAGGGGGGACTATGGCTACACCTTC
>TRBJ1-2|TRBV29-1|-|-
CSVKNVAGINRTPYGYTF
TGCAGCGTAAAGAACGTAGCGGGAATCAACCGAACCCCCTATGGCTACACCTTC
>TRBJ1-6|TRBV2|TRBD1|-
CAITPRDSTSSYNSPLHF
TGTGCCATCACTCCCAGGGACAGTACGAGCTCCTATAATTCACCCCTCCACTTT
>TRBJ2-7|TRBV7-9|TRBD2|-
CASSLQTSGSYEQYF
TGTGCCAGCAGCTTACAAACTAGCGGCTCCTACGAGCAGTACTTC
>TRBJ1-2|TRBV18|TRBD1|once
CASSPITGDYGYTF
TGTGCCAGCTCACCGATCACAGGGGACTATGGCTACACCTTC
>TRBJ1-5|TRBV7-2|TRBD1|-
CASSLQQGAHQPQHF
TGTGCCAGCAGTCTACAACAGGGGGCCCATCAGCCCCAGCATTTT
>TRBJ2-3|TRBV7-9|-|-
CASSARTIPSTDTQYF
TGTGCCAGCAGCGCCCGGACTATTCCTAGCACAGATACGCAGTATTTT
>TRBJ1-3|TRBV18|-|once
CASSPRDFSGNTIYF
TGTGCCAGCTCACCTCGGGACTTCTCTGGAAACACCATATATTTT
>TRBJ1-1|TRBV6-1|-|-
CASSENGTPIGAFF
TGTGCCAGCAGTGAGAACGGGACACCGATCGGAGCTTTCTTT
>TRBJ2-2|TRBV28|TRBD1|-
CATADRVIFGELFF
TGTGCCACCGCGGACAGGGTTATTTTCGGGGAGCTGTTTTTT
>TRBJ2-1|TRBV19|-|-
CATQIIGGNEQFF
TGTGCCACCCAAATCATCGGGGGCAATGAGCAGTTCTTC
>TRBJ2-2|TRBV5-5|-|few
CASSFSVSSNTGELFF
TGTGCCAGCAGCTTTTCCGTGAGCTCGAACACCGGGGAGCTGTTTTTT
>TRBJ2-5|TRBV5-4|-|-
CASSSGVGETQYF
TGTGCCAGCAGCTCGGGGGTGGGAGAGACCCAGTACTTC
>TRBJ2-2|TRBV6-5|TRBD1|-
CASSQNRGAGELFF
TGTGCCAGCAGCCAAAACAGGGGTGCCGGGGAGCTGTTTTTT
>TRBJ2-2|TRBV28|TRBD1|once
CASSFQMDRGGIGELFF
TGTGCCAGCAGTTTTCAGATGGACAGGGGAGGAATCGGGGAGCTGTTTTTT
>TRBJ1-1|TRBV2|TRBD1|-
CASSRDRSNTEAFF
TGTGCCAGCAGCCGGGACAGAAGTAACACTGAAGCTTTCTTT
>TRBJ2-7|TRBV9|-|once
CASSLSQGISDEQYF
TGTGCCAGCAGCTTGTCGCAGGGAATTTCAGACGAGCAGTACTTC
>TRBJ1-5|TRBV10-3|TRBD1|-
CAISEGTGSNQPQHF
TGTGCCATCAGTGAGGGGACAGGTAGCAATCAGCCCCAGCATTTT
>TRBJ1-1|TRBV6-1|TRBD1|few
CASSEQGARDTEAFF
TGTGCCAGCAGTGAACAGGGGGCTCGGGACACTGAAGCTTTCTTT
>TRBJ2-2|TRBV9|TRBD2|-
CASSVGSGGARTGELFF
TGTGCCAGCAGCGTTGGTAGCGGGGGGGCCCGGACCGGGGAGCTGTTTTTT
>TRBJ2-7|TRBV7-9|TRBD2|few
CASSSRGSGSYEQYF
TGTGCCAGCAGCTCCCGTGGGAGCGGGAGCTACGAGCAGTACTTC
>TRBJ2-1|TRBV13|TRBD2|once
CASSHQAGEYNEQFF
TGTGCCAGCAGCCACCAAGCGGGGGAGTACAATGAGCAGTTCTTC
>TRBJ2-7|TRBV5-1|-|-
CASSSGTGDYEQYF
TGCGCCAGCAGCTCTGGGACGGGGGACTACGAGCAGTACTTC
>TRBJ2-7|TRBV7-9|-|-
CASSLLNYEQYF
TGTGCCAGCAGCCTACTAAACTACGAGCAGTACTTC
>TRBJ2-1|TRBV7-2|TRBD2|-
CASSPGLVDNEQFF
TGTGCCAGCAGCCCAGGACTAGTCGACAATGAGCAGTTCTTC
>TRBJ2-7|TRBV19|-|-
CARGPDFGGSDEQYF
TGTGCCAGGGGACCGGACTTTGGGGGGAGCGACGAGCAGTACTTC
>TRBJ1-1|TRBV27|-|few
CASSLSYSDRIEAFF
TGTGCCAGCAGTTTATCTTACAGTGACCGAATTGAAGCTTTCTTT
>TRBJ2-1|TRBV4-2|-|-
CASSQVLGGSYNEQFF
TGTGCCAGCAGCCAGGTACTCGGGGGATCCTACAATGAGCAGTTCTTC
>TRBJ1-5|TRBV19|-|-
CASSYQGSQPQHF
TGTGCCAGTAGTTACCAGGGTTCTCAGCCCCAGCATTTT
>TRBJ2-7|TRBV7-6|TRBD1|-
CASSLEPGQGMYEQYF
TGTGCCAGCAGCTTAGAACCGGGACAGGGGATGTACGAGCAGTACTTC
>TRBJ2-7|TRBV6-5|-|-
CASSFNPRQDSYEQYF
TGTGCCAGCAGTTTCAATCCGAGACAGGACTCCTACGAGCAGTACTTC
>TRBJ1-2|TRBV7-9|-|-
CASSLGGAYGYTF
TGTGCCAGCAGCTTAGGCGGGGCCTATGGCTACACCTTC
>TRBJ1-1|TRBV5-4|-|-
CASSLDRGVNTETFF
TGTGCCAGCAGCTTGGACCGGGGGGTGAACACTGAAACTTTCTTT
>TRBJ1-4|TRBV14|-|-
CASSRSRGIGNEKLFF
TGTGCCAGCAGCCGCTCTCGGGGGATTGGTAATGAAAAACTGTTTTTT
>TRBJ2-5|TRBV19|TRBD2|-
CASSIGSGRQETQYF
TGTGCCAGTAGTATAGGTAGCGGGAGGCAAGAGACCCAGTACTTC
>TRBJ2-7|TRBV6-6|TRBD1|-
CASTIGTGYEQYF
TGTGCCAGCACCATAGGGACAGGCTACGAGCAGTACTTC
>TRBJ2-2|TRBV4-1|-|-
CASSQAGTGELFF
TGCGCCAGCAGCCAAGCAGGAACCGGGGAGCTGTTTTTT
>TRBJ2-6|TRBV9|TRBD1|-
CASSNRDRDYSGANVLTF
TGTGCCAGCAGCAACCGGGACAGGGATTACTCTGGGGCCAACGTCCTGACTTTC
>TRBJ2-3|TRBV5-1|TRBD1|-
CASSLGGLTGGTDTQYF
TGCGCCAGCAGCTTGGGTGGTCTGACAGGGGGAACAGATACGCAGTATTTT
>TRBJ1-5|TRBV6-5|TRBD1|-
CASSFADRGDQPQHF
TGTGCCAGCAGTTTTGCAGACAGGGGCGATCAGCCCCAGCATTTT
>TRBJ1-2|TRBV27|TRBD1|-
CASSQTGGRGGYTF
TGTGCCAGCAGTCAAACAGGGGGTCGGGGCGGCTACACCTTC